This is a list of T cell receptor beta chains from one sample in a study of blood T cells in healthy people across ages. TCRdb called the 5' RACE reads again in MiXCR, with one record for every CDR3 protein. The sample records 1,300,000 or so distinct CDR3 sequences, approximately 59% being singletons. The sample consisted of blood. Receptors were obtained from a man aged 18 to 35 in good health. CDR3s include the opening cysteine and the closing phenylalanine or tryptophan. Each record gives: V gene, J gene, CDR3 length, CDR3 protein.

TRBV4-3	TRBJ1-2	17	CASSHAIGGTGDYGYTF
TRBV4-3	TRBJ1-6	16	CASSQDVGSYNSPLHF
TRBV27	TRBJ1-1	17	CASSLGGPLGPNTEAFF
TRBV4-3	TRBJ2-3	13	CASSQEAWYRVYF
TRBV7-9	TRBJ2-5	14	CASARRIGKETQYF
TRBV27	TRBJ2-7	16	CASSESGQGISYEQYF
TRBV29-1	TRBJ2-3	14	CSVEETGGMDTQYF
TRBV20-1	TRBJ1-5	16	CSAPEAGGRRDQPQHF
TRBV25-1	TRBJ2-5	12	CASSPPLATQYF
TRBV29-1	TRBJ2-4	12	CSAGQERNIQYF
TRBV29-1	TRBJ1-2	17	CSVEDDDSAQGGYGYTF
TRBV5-1	TRBJ2-1	15	CASSFPAGDGSEQFF
TRBV11-2	TRBJ2-3	16	CASSTDWRGGGDTQYF
TRBV20-1	TRBJ2-3	14	CSARDRGRTDTQYF
TRBV12-5	TRBJ2-1	17	CASGFPLAGGPRNEQFF
TRBV12-3/TRBV12-4	TRBJ2-3	14	CASSLLLGSDTQYF
TRBV14	TRBJ2-1	16	CASSQIGLTNYNEQFF
TRBV12-3/TRBV12-4	TRBJ1-2	12	CALDRSNYGYTF
TRBV20-1	TRBJ1-6	16	CSAGDPGSSYNSPLHF
TRBV3-1	TRBJ1-2	14	CASSQEGAGDGYTF
TRBV6-2/TRBV6-3	TRBJ2-5	12	CASSWGKPEQYF
TRBV7-2	TRBJ2-1	15	CASSSDSGRYNEQFF
TRBV20-1	TRBJ2-1	10	CSAWDNEQFF
TRBV20-1	TRBJ2-1	15	CSARTSGNPYNEQFF
TRBV7-9	TRBJ1-2	15	CASSFVAGEDYGYTF
TRBV6-5	TRBJ2-2	13	CARSDLNTGELFF
TRBV20-1	TRBJ1-1	12	CSATGRNTEAFF
TRBV20-1	TRBJ2-1	15	CSAILTGGLYNEQFF
TRBV6-5	NA	16	CASSRSAGTGYDEQYF